The rows below give T cell receptor beta chains drawn from one sample of a study of vaccination and CD4 T cells after COVID-19. These TCRs' antigens remain unknown. TCRdb passed the PCR reads through MiXCR, listing each CDR3 protein once. This sample has more than 12,000 distinct CDR3 sequences; around 30% occur once, and the top ten carry around a sixth. The specimen sequenced was cultured CD4+ T cells from blood. Source of these receptors: a human donor with COVID-19. Each CDR3 is given with its conserved first and last residue. The D gene is left open where the match is weak. Clone size is shown for a subset of rows, as once, few, many or a class of expanded clone.

j_call clone_size v_call d_call cdr3_aa cdr3_nt
TRBJ1-1 few TRBV18 TRBD1 CASSPTGVEGTEAFF TGTGCCAGCTCACCGACAGGGGTTGAAGGCACTGAAGCTTTCTTT
TRBJ1-1 few TRBV7-9 TRBD1 CASSVGQGRNTEAFF TGTGCCAGCAGCGTAGGACAGGGGAGGAACACTGAAGCTTTCTTT
TRBJ2-3 . TRBV20-1 TRBD1 CSARPTGTNTDTQYF TGCAGTGCTCGGCCGACAGGGACCAACACAGATACGCAGTATTTT
TRBJ1-3 few TRBV19 . CASSIGPGRSSGNTIYF TGTGCCAGTAGTATAGGTCCGGGACGTAGCTCTGGAAACACCATATATTTT
TRBJ2-3 . TRBV6-5 . CASSWMAESTDTQYF TGTGCCAGCAGTTGGATGGCGGAAAGCACAGATACGCAGTATTTT
TRBJ2-3 . TRBV6-1 TRBD1 CASSESGTEVYF TGTGCCAGCAGTGAATCCGGGACAGAAGTATATTTT
TRBJ1-1 . TRBV7-9 TRBD1 CASSMTGSGTEAFF TGTGCCAGCAGCATGACAGGGAGTGGGACTGAAGCTTTCTTT
TRBJ1-2 few TRBV19 . CASRKLDPPPGYTF TGTGCCAGTAGGAAGCTTGACCCACCGCCGGGCTACACCTTC
TRBJ2-4 medium-sized TRBV6-5 TRBD1 CASSYSQGAAKNIQYF TGTGCCAGCAGTTACTCACAGGGGGCGGCCAAAAACATTCAGTACTTC
TRBJ1-1 . TRBV27 . CASRKTSYRNFMNTEAFF TGTGCCAGCAGAAAAACTTCGTACAGGAACTTCATGAACACTGAAGCTTTCTTT
TRBJ1-1 few TRBV20-1 . CSAAVRVDTEAFF TGCAGTGCCGCGGTGAGGGTCGACACTGAAGCTTTCTTT
TRBJ2-7 . TRBV20-1 . CSARDYWGGGGREQYF TGCAGTGCTAGAGATTATTGGGGAGGGGGGGGTCGGGAGCAGTACTTC
TRBJ2-3 few TRBV24-1 TRBD2 CATSDPLAGGSDTQYF TGTGCCACCAGTGACCCCCTGGCGGGGGGATCAGATACGCAGTATTTT
TRBJ1-5 . TRBV6-1 TRBD1 CASRPRGTGGQPQHF TGTGCCAGCAGGCCTCGGGGGACAGGAGGACAGCCCCAGCATTTT
TRBJ2-5 . TRBV4-1 TRBD2 CASSQEGAGGRLGTQYF TGCGCCAGCAGCCAAGAGGGGGCGGGGGGGCGCTTGGGGACCCAGTACTTC